This T cell receptor (beta chain) derives from a study of identical twins. Study conclusions and caveats: Out-of-frame beta sequences exhibited a weaker degree of excess twin sharing.

The CDR3 spans 11 residues. Trimming stripped 7 bases from V and 0 bases from J, with 6 bases between. Germline-derived CDR1 and CDR2 are DFQATT and SNEGSKA (reference sequence). After template switching added a universal primer site, the resulting cDNA carried unique molecular identifiers. TCRdb redid the calling of the 5' RACE reads with MiXCR, one entry per CDR3 protein. The data hold 500,000 to 600,000 distinct CDR3 sequences, with about 20% observed a single time. To note about this clonotype: Its antigen is undetermined.

Separately, the same data were catalogued under a study of T cells expressing NK-cell markers. That work adds: Six of the donors carried dominant NKG2C+ clonotypes that took up roughly 1.0-8% of their CD8+ T cells.

The source of this sequence is a woman between 18 and 29 years old in good health. The sequencing sample was made of CD4+ T cells sorted from blood. J is TRBJ1-1 and V is TRBV20-1; D gene ambiguous. The CDR3 sequence is CSGYMNTEAFF. The CDR3, as DNA: TGCAGTGGGTATATGAACACTGAAGCTTTCTTT.